A selection of T cell receptor beta chains follows, all from one sample in a study of blood T cell repertoires in COVID-19. Data came from immunoSEQ multiplex PCR; TCRdb stores just in-frame clones and leaves some out. This sample carries approximately 60,000 clones, approximately 84% of them seen once, and the ten largest clones take 3.2%. Input material: peripheral blood. These receptors were obtained from a man in his fifties with active COVID-19. Both conserved end residues are part of each CDR3. D genes are given only for firm matches. Size values are once, few and many counts, or a class for expanded clones, and some rows have none.

D,V,J,size,CDR3,DNA
TRBD1,TRBV19,TRBJ1-1,NA,CASSISPTGTNTEAFF,TGTGCCAGTAGTATATCCCCGACAGGGACGAACACTGAAGCTTTCTTT
NA,TRBV9,TRBJ2-1,NA,CASSVAGSYNEQFF,TGTGCCAGCAGCGTAGCGGGATCCTACAATGAGCAGTTCTTC
NA,TRBV11-3,TRBJ2-1,NA,CASSFRDFSYNEQFF,TGTGCCAGCAGCTTCCGGGACTTCTCCTACAATGAGCAGTTCTTC
TRBD2,TRBV10-1,TRBJ2-2,NA,CASSDRGLAGGPHTGELFF,TGCGCCAGCAGTGATCGGGGACTAGCGGGGGGGCCTCACACCGGGGAGCTGTTTTTT
TRBD2,TRBV5-1,TRBJ2-1,NA,CASVFTSGRAYNEQFF,TGCGCCAGCGTATTCACTAGCGGGAGGGCCTACAATGAGCAGTTCTTC
NA,TRBV15,TRBJ1-6,NA,CATSSPRGADSPLHF,TGTGCCACCAGCAGCCCCCGGGGGGCCGATTCACCCCTCCACTTT
NA,TRBV28,TRBJ2-7,once,CASRPSGSSYEQYF,TGTGCCAGCAGACCCAGCGGATCCTCCTACGAGCAGTACTTC
TRBD2,TRBV19,TRBJ2-7,NA,CASALSGGDYEQYF,TGTGCCAGTGCCCTTAGCGGGGGGGACTACGAGCAGTACTTC
NA,TRBV27,TRBJ2-1,NA,CASSPYDEQFF,TGTGCCAGCAGCCCCTATGATGAGCAGTTCTTC
NA,TRBV3-1/TRBV3-2,TRBJ2-7,NA,CASSYGFEQYF,TGTGCCAGCAGCTACGGGTTCGAGCAGTACTTC
TRBD1,TRBV7-9,TRBJ2-7,NA,CASSAGQGETYEQYF,TGTGCCAGCAGCGCGGGACAGGGTGAAACCTACGAGCAGTACTTC
NA,TRBV12-3/TRBV12-4,TRBJ2-1,once,CASIISGYNEQFF,TGTGCCAGCATTATCAGCGGCTACAATGAGCAGTTCTTC
NA,TRBV11-2,TRBJ2-7,NA,CASSSPRHARSYEQYF,TGTGCCAGCAGCTCGCCCCGACATGCACGCTCCTACGAGCAGTACTTC
NA,TRBV5-4,TRBJ2-5,medium-sized,CASSLLETQYF,TGTGCCAGCAGCTTGCTAGAGACCCAGTACTTC
NA,TRBV3-1/TRBV3-2,TRBJ2-1,NA,CASSQDAGHLPRFF,TGTGCCAGCAGCCAAGATGCAGGCCACCTACCACGGTTCTTC
TRBD1,TRBV7-2,TRBJ2-7,NA,CASRTGTGKGEQYF,TGTGCCAGCAGGACCGGGACAGGGAAGGGCGAGCAGTACTTC
NA,TRBV12-3/TRBV12-4,TRBJ2-5,NA,CASSSTHRETQYF,TGTGCCAGCAGTTCGACACACAGGGAGACCCAGTACTTC
NA,TRBV30,TRBJ1-6,NA,CAWRGGSSSPLHF,TGTGCCTGGAGGGGGGGATCCAGTTCACCCCTCCACTTT